This T cell receptor beta chain was sequenced in a study of shared clonotypes between healthy human individuals. The CDR3 consists of 11 residues. Per germline, CDR1 DFQATT and CDR2 SNEGSKA (reference sequence). The V segment lost 3 bases and the J segment 6 bases; nucleotides outside the gene matches: 2. Produced via immunoSEQ multiplex PCR; TCRdb's table is partial and in-frame only. This table holds 1,500,000 or so clones, about 96% found once. This sequence was found in a young man in good health. Sequenced sample: naive CD4+ T cells sorted from blood. Subset indicated: CD45RA+ positively selected. The chain couples TRBV20-1 to TRBJ2-7, with 7 bases that match TRBD2. CDR3: CSARGGTEQYF. CDR3 coding DNA: TGCAGTGCTAGGGGAGGGACCGAGCAGTACTTC.